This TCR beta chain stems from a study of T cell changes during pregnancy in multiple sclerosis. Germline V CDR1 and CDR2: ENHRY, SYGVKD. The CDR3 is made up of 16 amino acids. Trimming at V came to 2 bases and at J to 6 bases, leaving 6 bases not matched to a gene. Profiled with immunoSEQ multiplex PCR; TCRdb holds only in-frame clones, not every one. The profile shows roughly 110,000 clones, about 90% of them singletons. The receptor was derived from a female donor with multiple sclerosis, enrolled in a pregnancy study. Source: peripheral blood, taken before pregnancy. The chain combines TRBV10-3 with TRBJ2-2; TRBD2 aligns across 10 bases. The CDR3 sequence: CAISEMASGSSGELFF. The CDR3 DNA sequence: TGTGCCATCAGTGAGATGGCTAGCGGGAGCTCCGGGGAGCTGTTTTTT.